One and the same sample provided the 12 T cell receptor beta chains below, sequenced in a study of blood T cell repertoires in COVID-19. Repertoires were generated with immunoSEQ multiplex PCR, while TCRdb's copy carries only in-frame clones and drops some. The repertoire holds 130,000 or so clones, with approximately 90% as singletons. Sequenced: peripheral blood. All receptors derive from a man aged 45-65 years with active or convalescent COVID-19.

This chain uses TRBV5-8 with TRBJ2-1, with 13 bases identical to TRBD2. Unmatched junction bases numbered 12, after V lost 4 bases and J lost 8 bases. Germline CDR1 SGHTS, CDR2 YDEGEE. The CDR3 runs 17 residues. CDR3 nucleotides: TGTGCCAGCAGCCAGTCACTAGCGGGAGGGCTGGTGTATGAGCAGTTCTTC. Amino acids: CASSQSLAGGLVYEQFF.

The chain combines TRBV5-1 with TRBJ2-5; maybe TRBD2 (6 bases). V gave up 2 bases and J gave up 5 bases, with 16 bases separating them. Germline lookup yields CDR1 SGHRS and CDR2 YFSETQ. The CDR3 totals 15 residues. The CDR3 DNA reads TGCGCCAGCAGCTTTTACGGGGGTGATACGGAGACCCAGTACTTC. This sequence encodes CASSFYGGDTETQYF.

This clone came up a few times. The V call is TRBV27, the J call TRBJ1-6, with 12 bases identical to TRBD1. The V gene's germline CDR1 is MNHEY and CDR2 SMNVEV (reference sequence). V lost 7 bases to trimming and J lost 9 bases; unmatched junction nucleotides: 10. This CDR3 contains 16 residues. In DNA, the CDR3 is TGTGCCAGCACCCCCTCCGGGACAGGGGGCTTTTCACCCCTCCACTTT. This sequence encodes CASTPSGTGGFSPLHF.

The chain has TRBV4-1 and TRBJ2-7, with 7 bases identical to TRBD2. With 2 bases clipped from V and 1 base from J, the junction kept 8 bases outside the gene matches. The germline V gene has CDR1 MGHRA and CDR2 YSYEKL. The CDR3 totals 16 residues. CDR3 protein: CASSQQPGLTSYEQYF. CDR3 sequence (DNA): TGCGCCAGCAGCCAACAACCGGGACTAACGTCCTACGAGCAGTACTTC.

This chain uses TRBV2 with TRBJ1-3; no clear D. Germline V gene lookup returns CDR1 SNHLY and CDR2 FYNNEI. The CDR3 has 14 amino acids. The V end was cut by 8 bases, the J end by 0 bases, with 11 bases between. CDR3 sequence: CASQFQDSGNTIYF. CDR3 DNA sequence: TGTGCCAGCCAATTTCAGGACTCTGGAAACACCATATATTTT.

This chain uses TRBV25-1 with TRBJ2-4; D uncertain. Trimming pared 3 bases from V and 7 bases from J, leaving 4 bases between. The CDR3 sequence is 11 residues long. Germline V gives CDR1 MGHDK, CDR2 SYGVNS. CDR3 residues: CASSDSNIQYF. CDR3 nucleotides: TGTGCCAGCAGTGATTCGAACATTCAGTACTTC.

The rearrangement links TRBV4-1 to TRBJ2-7; unclear D gene. From germline, CDR1 is MGHRA and CDR2 YSYEKL. Trimming removed 0 bases at V and 4 bases at J, with 16 bases between. The CDR3 extends over 16 amino acids. The CDR3 is CASSQDKALAEYEQYF. The CDR3 region has the DNA TGCGCCAGCAGCCAAGATAAGGCACTGGCGGAATACGAGCAGTACTTC.

This clone appeared once. The chain links TRBV6-2 or TRBV6-3 to TRBJ1-2; D is perhaps TRBD1 (6 bases). The V gene lost 2 bases and the J gene lost 0 bases, with 16 bases spanning the gap. The CDR3 is 17 amino acids. The germline V gene has CDR1 MNHEY and CDR2 SVGEGT. For the CDR3, the DNA is TGTGCCAGCAGTTACGCGACAGGCCGTGCTACTAACTATGGCTACACCTTC. Its protein product is CASSYATGRATNYGYTF.

This clone appeared a single time. The chain uses TRBV5-4 and TRBJ1-1; D unresolved. Germline lookup yields CDR1 SGHNT and CDR2 YYREEE (reference sequence). Deletions cut 2 bases from V and 4 bases from J, with 15 bases between. The CDR3 sequence is 15 residues long. CDR3 DNA: TGTGCCAGCAGCTTAGCCCCTGGCAGGCCCACTGAAGCTTTCTTT. This translates into CASSLAPGRPTEAFF. The full variable domain, its missing parts supplied by reference TRBV5-4 and TRBJ1-1, is ETGVTQSPTHLIKTRGQQVTLRCSSQSGHNTVSWYQQALGQGPQFIFQYYREEENGRGNFPPRFSGLQFPNYSSELNVNALELDDSALYLCASSLAPGRPTEAFFGQGTRLTVV.

The chain recombines TRBV6-4 with TRBJ2-6; D is possibly TRBD2 (6 bases). The CDR3 runs 16 residues. The germline gives CDR1 MRHNA, CDR2 SNTAGT. V lost 3 bases, J lost 4 bases, and 13 bases lay in between. This chain's CDR3 is CASSEEGSAGANVLTF. The CDR3 DNA reads TGTGCCAGCAGTGAGGAGGGTTCGGCGGGGGCCAACGTCCTGACTTTC.

The chain combines TRBV29-1 with TRBJ2-7, with D possibly being TRBD2 (6 bases). The CDR3 spans 13 residues. CDR1 is SQVTM and CDR2 is ANQGSEA in the germline V gene. Trimming took 4 bases from V and 2 from J, leaving 12 bases between them. The DNA for the CDR3 is TGCAGCGTTGTCGGACTAACGACCTACGAGCAGTACTTC. This translates into CSVVGLTTYEQYF.

The rearrangement joins TRBV29-1 to TRBJ2-5; 8 bases are a match to TRBD1. Unmatched junction bases numbered 8, after V lost 3 bases and J lost 5 bases. CDR3 size: 14 residues. CDR1 and CDR2 from the germline V gene are SQVTM and ANQGSEA. CDR3 in amino acids: CSVETRGRMETQYF. In DNA, the CDR3 is TGCAGCGTTGAGACCAGGGGGCGCATGGAGACCCAGTACTTC.